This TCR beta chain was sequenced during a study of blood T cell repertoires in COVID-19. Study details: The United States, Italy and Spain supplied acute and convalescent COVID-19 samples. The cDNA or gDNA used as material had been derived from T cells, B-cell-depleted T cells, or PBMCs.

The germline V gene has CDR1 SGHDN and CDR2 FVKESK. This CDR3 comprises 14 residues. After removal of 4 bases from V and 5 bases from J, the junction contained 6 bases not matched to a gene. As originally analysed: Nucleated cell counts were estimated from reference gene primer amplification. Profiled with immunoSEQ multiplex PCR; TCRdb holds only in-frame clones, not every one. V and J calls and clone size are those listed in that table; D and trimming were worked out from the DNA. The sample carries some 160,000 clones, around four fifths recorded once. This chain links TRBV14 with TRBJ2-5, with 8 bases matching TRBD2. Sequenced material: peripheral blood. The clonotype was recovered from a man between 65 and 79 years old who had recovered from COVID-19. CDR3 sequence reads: CASSPSGRGETQYF. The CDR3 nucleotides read TGTGCCAGCAGCCCGAGCGGGAGAGGGGAGACCCAGTACTTC. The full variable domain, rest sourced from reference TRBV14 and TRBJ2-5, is EAGVTQFPSHSVIEKGQTVTLRCDPISGHDNLYWYRRVMGKEIKFLLHFVKESKQDESGMPNNRFLAERTGGTYSTLKVQPAELEDSGVYFCASSPSGRGETQYFGPGTRLLVL.